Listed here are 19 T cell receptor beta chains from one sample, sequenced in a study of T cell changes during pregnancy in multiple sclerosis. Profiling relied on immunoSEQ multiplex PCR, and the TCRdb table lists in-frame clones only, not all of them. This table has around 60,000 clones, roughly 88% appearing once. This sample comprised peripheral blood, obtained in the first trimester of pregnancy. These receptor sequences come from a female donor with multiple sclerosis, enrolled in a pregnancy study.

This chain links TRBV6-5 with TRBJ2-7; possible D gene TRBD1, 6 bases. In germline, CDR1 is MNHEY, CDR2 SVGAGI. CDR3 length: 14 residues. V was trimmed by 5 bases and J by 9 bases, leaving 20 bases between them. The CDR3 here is CASSPQGSLFGQYF. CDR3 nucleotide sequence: TGTGCCAGCAGTCCACAGGGATCCCTTTTCGGGCAGTACTTC.

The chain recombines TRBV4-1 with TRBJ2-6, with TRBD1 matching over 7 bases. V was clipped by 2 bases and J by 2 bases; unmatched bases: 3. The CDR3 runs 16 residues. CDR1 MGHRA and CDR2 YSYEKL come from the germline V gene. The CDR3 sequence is CASSQLDRPGANVLTF. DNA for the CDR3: TGCGCCAGCAGCCAATTGGACAGGCCTGGGGCCAACGTCCTGACTTTC.

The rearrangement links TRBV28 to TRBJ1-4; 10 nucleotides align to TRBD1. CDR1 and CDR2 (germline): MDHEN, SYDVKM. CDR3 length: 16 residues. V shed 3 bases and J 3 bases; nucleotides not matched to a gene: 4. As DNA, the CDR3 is TGTGCCAGCAGTTTCCCGACAGGGGGCCCTAATGAAAAACTGTTTTTT. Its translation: CASSFPTGGPNEKLFF.

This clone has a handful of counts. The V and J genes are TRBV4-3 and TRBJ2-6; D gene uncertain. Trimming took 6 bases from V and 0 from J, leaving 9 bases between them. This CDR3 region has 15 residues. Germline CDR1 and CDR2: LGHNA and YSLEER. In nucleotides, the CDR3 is TGCGCCAGCAGTCTATCCTACTCTGGGGCCAACGTCCTGACTTTC. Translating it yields CASSLSYSGANVLTF.

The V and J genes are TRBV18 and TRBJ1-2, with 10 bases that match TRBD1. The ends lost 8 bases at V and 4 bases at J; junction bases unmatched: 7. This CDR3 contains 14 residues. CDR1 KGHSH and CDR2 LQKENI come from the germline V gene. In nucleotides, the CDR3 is TGTGCCAGCACCGGGACAGGGGACGTCTATGGCTACACCTTC. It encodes CASTGTGDVYGYTF.

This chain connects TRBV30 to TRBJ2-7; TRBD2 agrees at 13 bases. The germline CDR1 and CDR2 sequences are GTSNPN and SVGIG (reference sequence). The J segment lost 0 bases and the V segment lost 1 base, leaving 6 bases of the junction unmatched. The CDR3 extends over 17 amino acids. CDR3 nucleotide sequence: TGTGCCTGGAGTGGACTAGCGGGAGGAGGTTCCTCCTACGAGCAGTACTTC. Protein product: CAWSGLAGGGSSYEQYF.

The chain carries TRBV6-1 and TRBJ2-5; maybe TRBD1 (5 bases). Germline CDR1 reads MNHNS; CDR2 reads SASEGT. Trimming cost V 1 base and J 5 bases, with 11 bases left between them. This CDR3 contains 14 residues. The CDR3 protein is CASSEGAGLETQYF. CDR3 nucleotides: TGTGCCAGCAGTGAAGGGGCAGGGTTGGAGACCCAGTACTTC.

The CDR3 DNA reads as TGCGCCAGCAGTGAGTGGGCTTACGAGCAGTACTTC. Protein: CASSEWAYEQYF. This sequence joins TRBV10-2 and TRBJ2-7; unclear D gene. V shed 1 base and J shed 4 bases, with 5 bases lying between them. The CDR3 extends over 12 amino acids. The germline gives CDR1 WSHSY, CDR2 SAAADI.

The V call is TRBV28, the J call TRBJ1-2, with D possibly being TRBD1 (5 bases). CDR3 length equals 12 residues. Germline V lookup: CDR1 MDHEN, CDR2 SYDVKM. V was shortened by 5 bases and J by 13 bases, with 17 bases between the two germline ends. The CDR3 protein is CASSPLTAQATF. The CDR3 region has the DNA TGTGCCAGCAGTCCCTTGACAGCGCAGGCCACCTTC.

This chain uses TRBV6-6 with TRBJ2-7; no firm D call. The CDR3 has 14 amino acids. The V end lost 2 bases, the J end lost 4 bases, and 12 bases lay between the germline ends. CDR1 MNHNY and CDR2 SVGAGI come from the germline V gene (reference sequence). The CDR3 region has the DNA TGTGCCAGCAGTTACGGCTTAGAGGTTTACGAGCAGTACTTC. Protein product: CASSYGLEVYEQYF.

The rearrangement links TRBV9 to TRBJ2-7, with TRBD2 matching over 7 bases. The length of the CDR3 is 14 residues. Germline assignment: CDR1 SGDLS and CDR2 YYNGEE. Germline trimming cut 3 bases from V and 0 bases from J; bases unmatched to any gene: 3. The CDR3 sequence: CASSEGDYSYEQYF. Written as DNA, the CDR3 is TGTGCCAGCAGCGAAGGGGACTACTCCTACGAGCAGTACTTC.

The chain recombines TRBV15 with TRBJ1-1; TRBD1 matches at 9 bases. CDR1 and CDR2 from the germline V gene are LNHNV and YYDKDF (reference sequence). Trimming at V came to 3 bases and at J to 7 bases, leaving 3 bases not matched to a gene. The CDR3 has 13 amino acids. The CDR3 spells CATSRGQGGEAFF. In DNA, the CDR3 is TGTGCCACCAGCAGGGGACAGGGCGGTGAAGCTTTCTTT.

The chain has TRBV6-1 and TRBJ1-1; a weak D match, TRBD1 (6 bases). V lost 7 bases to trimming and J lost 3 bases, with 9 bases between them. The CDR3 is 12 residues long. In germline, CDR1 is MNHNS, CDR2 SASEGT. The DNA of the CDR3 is TGTGCCAGCACTGGACAGCACACTGAAGCTTTCTTT. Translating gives CASTGQHTEAFF.

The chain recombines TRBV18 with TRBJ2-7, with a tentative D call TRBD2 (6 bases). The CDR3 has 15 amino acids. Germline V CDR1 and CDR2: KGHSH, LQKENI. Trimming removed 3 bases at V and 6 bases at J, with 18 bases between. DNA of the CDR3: TGTGCCAGCTCACCGAAGTCTTCAATGGGGGGCGAGCAGTACTTC. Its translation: CASSPKSSMGGEQYF.

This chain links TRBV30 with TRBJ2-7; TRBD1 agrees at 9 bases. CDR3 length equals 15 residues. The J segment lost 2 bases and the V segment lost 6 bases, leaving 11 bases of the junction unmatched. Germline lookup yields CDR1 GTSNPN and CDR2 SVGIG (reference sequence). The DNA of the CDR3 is TGTGCCTGCCATCACGGACAGGGGTTCCCCTACGAGCAGTACTTC. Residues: CACHHGQGFPYEQYF.

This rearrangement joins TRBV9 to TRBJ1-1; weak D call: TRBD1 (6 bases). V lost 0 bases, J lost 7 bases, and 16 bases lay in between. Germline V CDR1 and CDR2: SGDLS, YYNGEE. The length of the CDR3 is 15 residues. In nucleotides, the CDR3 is TGTGCCAGCAGCGTAGGGGTATTGGGGGCTCATGAAGCTTTCTTT. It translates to CASSVGVLGAHEAFF.

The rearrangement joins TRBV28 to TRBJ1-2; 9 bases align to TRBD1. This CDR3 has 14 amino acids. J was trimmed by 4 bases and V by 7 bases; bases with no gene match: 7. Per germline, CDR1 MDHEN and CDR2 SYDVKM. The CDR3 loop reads CASTPRDRAYGYTF. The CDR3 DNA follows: TGTGCCAGCACCCCTCGGGACAGGGCCTATGGCTACACCTTC.

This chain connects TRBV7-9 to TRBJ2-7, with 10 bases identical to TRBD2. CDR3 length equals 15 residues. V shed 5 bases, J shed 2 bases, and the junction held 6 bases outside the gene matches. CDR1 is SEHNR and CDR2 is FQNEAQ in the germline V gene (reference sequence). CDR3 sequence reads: CASSPLLAGAYEQYF. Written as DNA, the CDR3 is TGTGCCAGCAGCCCGCTCCTAGCGGGAGCCTACGAGCAGTACTTC.

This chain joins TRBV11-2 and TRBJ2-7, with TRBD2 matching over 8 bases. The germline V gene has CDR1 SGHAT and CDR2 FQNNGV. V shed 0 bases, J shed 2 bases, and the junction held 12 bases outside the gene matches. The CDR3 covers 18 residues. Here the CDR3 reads CASSLDRGVAGRPYEQYF. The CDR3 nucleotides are TGTGCCAGCAGCTTAGATCGCGGGGTAGCGGGAAGGCCCTACGAGCAGTACTTC. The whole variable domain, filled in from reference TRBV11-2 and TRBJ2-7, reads EAGVAQSPRYKIIEKRQSVAFWCNPISGHATLYWYQQILGQGPKLLIQFQNNGVVDDSQLPKDRFSAERLKGVDSTLKIQPAKLEDSAVYLCASSLDRGVAGRPYEQYFGPGTRLTVT.